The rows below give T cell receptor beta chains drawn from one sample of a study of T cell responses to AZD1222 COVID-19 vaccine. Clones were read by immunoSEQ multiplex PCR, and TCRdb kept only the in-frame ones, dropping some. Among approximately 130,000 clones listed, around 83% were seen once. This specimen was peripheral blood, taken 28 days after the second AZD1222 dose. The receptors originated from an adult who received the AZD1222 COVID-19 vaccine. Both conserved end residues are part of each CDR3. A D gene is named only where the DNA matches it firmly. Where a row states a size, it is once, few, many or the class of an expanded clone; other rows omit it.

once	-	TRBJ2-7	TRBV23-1	TGCGCCAGCAGTCAATCGTTAGGGGCCCAATACGAGCAGTACTTC	CASSQSLGAQYEQYF
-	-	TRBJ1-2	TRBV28	TGTGCCAGCACCGCTAAGGCAGTCTATGGCTACACCTTC	CASTAKAVYGYTF
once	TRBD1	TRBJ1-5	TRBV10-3	TGTGCCATCAGTTTGGACAGGGAGAAGGATCAGCCCCAGCATTTT	CAISLDREKDQPQHF
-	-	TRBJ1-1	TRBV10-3	TGTGCCATCAGTGCCCTAACAGGGACCGGCACTGAAGCTTTCTTT	CAISALTGTGTEAFF
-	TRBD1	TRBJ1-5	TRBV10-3	TGTGCCATCAGGACAGGGGCTGAACAGCCCCAGCATTTT	CAIRTGAEQPQHF
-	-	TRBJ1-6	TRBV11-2	TGTGCCAGCAGCTTGATCACCCGCTCCTATAATTCACCCCTCCACTTT	CASSLITRSYNSPLHF
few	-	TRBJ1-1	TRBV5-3	TGTGCCAGAAGCCGATCGGGGGGTAACACTGAAGCTTTCTTT	CARSRSGGNTEAFF
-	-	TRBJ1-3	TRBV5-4	TGTGCCAGCAGCACTCGGACCTCTGGAAACACCATATATTTT	CASSTRTSGNTIYF
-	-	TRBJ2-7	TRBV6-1	TGTGCCAGCAGTGAATGGGCCGAGCCCCGGGCCTACGAGCAGTACTTC	CASSEWAEPRAYEQYF
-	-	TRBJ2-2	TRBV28	TGTGCCAGCAGTTTGGGCAGAAGTTACACCGGGGAGCTGTTTTTT	CASSLGRSYTGELFF
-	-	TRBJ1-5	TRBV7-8	TGTGCCAGCAGCCGTGACCCAGGGTACAACAATCAGCCCCAGCATTTT	CASSRDPGYNNQPQHF
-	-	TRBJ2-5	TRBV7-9	TGTGCCAGCAGCTTAGATGGGGTAGCTGAGACCCAGTACTTC	CASSLDGVAETQYF
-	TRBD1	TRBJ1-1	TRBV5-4	TGTGCCAGCATCATACAGGGGAGGACTGAAGCTTTCTTT	CASIIQGRTEAFF
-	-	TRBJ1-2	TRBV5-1	TGCGCCAGCAGCTTGGAGGGTACCTATGGCTACACCTTC	CASSLEGTYGYTF
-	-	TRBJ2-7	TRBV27	TGTGCCAGCAGTTTTCAGGGGGGATACGAGCAGTACTTC	CASSFQGGYEQYF
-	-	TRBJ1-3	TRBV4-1	TGCGCCAGCAGCCAAGATCTTTTCAGGAGTTCCGGAAACACCATATATTTT	CASSQDLFRSSGNTIYF
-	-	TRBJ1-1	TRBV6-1	TGTGCCAGCAGTGAAGGGGACAACACTGAAGCTTTCTTT	CASSEGDNTEAFF
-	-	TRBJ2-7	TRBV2	TGTGCCAGCAGTCTGACCTCCTACGAGCAGTACTTC	CASSLTSYEQYF
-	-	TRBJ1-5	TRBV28	TGTGCCAGCAGCTTCGGTCCGAGTCAGCCCCAGCATTTT	CASSFGPSQPQHF
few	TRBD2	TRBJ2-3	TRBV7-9	TGTGCCAGCAGCTTAGCTCTAGCGGGGAGCACAGATACGCAGTATTTT	CASSLALAGSTDTQYF
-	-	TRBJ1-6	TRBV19	TGTGCCAGTAAGGTGGCGTCCTATAATTCACCCCTCCACTTT	CASKVASYNSPLHF
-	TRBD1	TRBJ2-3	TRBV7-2	TGTGCCAGCAGCTTCGGACAGGGGATGATAGATACGCAGTATTTT	CASSFGQGMIDTQYF
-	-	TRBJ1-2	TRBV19	TGTGCCTCCCGGGACTCTAGAGCTAACTATGGCTACACCTTC	CASRDSRANYGYTF
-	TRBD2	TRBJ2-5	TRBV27	TGTGCCAGCAGTCTAGGACTAGCGGGGGGACAAGAGACCCAGTACTTC	CASSLGLAGGQETQYF
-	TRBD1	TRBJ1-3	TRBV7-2	TGTGCCAGCAGATCGGACAGGGCGGCTGGAAACACCATATATTTT	CASRSDRAAGNTIYF
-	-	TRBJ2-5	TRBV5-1	TGCGCCAGCAGCCCGGACGCGGAGACCCAGTACTTC	CASSPDAETQYF
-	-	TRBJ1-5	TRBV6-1	TGTGCCAGCAGTGAAATGGAGGGGTCCGGCCAGCCCCAGCATTTT	CASSEMEGSGQPQHF
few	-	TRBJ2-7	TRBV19	TGTGCCAGTAGTATTCACGGGGCCTACGAGCAGTACTTC	CASSIHGAYEQYF
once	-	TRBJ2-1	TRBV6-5	TGTGCCAGCAGTTTCAGTGGGGGGAATGAGCAGTTCTTC	CASSFSGGNEQFF
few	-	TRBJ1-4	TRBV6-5	TGTGCCAGCAGTTATCTAGGGGCTCGGGATGAAAAACTGTTTTTT	CASSYLGARDEKLFF
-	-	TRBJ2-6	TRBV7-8	TGTGCCAGCAGCTTAGGGGTCCGCTCTGGGGCCAACGTCCTGACTTTC	CASSLGVRSGANVLTF
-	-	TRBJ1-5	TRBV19	TGTGCCAGTAGCCCGGACAGACGCCTATATAGCAATCAGCCCCAGCATTTT	CASSPDRRLYSNQPQHF
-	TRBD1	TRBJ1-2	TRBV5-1	TGCGCCAGCCATACCGGGACAGGGGATGGCTACACCTTC	CASHTGTGDGYTF
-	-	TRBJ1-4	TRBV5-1	TGCGCCAGCAGCTTGGGTCAGTATAATGAAAAACTGTTTTTT	CASSLGQYNEKLFF